The clone carrying this T cell receptor (beta chain) appeared many times. V lost 4 bases and J 0 bases, leaving 11 bases between the germline ends. This CDR3 has 15 amino acids. The sample originates from a study of T cells in Graves' hyperthyroidism and ophthalmopathy. RNA transcripts were the template for amplifying TCR beta CDR3 regions. Using the HTBI primer set, a first-round RT-PCR was run on the TCR CDR3. TCRdb recomputed calls from the multiplex PCR reads with MiXCR, one row per CDR3 protein. The data show under 250,000 distinct CDR3 sequences, with less than 20% seen just once and about 56% held by the top ten.

The clonotype originates from a woman aged 50 to 60 with Graves' hyperthyroidism. The genes are TRBV12-3 or TRBV12-4 and TRBJ2-3; the D is unclear. Input material: blood. CDR3 in amino acids: CASSSAQRSTDTQYF. CDR3 DNA: TGTGCCAGCAGTTCTGCCCAGCGTAGCACAGATACGCAGTATTTT.